This is a list of T cell receptor beta chains from one sample in a study of CD8 T cells in Susac syndrome. TCRdb reanalysed the immunoSEQ multiplex PCR reads using MiXCR and keeps one entry per CDR3 protein. The sample yields 350,000 to 550,000 distinct CDR3 sequences, around 85% seen once. What was sequenced was CD8+ T cells from PBMCs. Receptors originate from a human donor with multiple sclerosis. Both conserved end residues are part of each CDR3. D genes are given only for firm matches. Clone size is shown for a subset of rows, as once, few, many or a class of expanded clone.

abundance	len	d_gene	v_gene	j_gene	CDR3nt	CDR3aa
.	14	.	TRBV12-3/TRBV12-4	TRBJ1-5	TGTGCCAGCAGTTTGAGAGGGGGGGAACAGCCCCAGCATTTT	CASSLRGGEQPQHF
.	15	TRBD1	TRBV5-1	TRBJ1-2	TGCGCCAGCAGCCCGGGACAGGGGGCGGACTATGGCTACACCTTC	CASSPGQGADYGYTF
once	16	.	TRBV6-1	TRBJ2-1	TGTGCCAGCAGCCCTGGAGGCCCAAGCCCTTACAATGAGCAGTTCTTC	CASSPGGPSPYNEQFF
.	13	.	TRBV29-1	TRBJ2-1	TGCAGCGTTGCTCACAGGATTTACAATGAGCAGTTCTTC	CSVAHRIYNEQFF
few	15	.	TRBV7-6	TRBJ1-1	TGTGCCAGCAGCTCCCGGGAGCAGGGGACGACTGAAGCTTTCTTT	CASSSREQGTTEAFF
.	18	TRBD1	TRBV28	TRBJ2-1	TGTGCCAGCAGCCCTGGGACAGGGATGAGGAGCTCCTACAATGAGCAGTTCTTC	CASSPGTGMRSSYNEQFF
few	15	TRBD1	TRBV6-1	TRBJ2-1	TGTGCCAGCAGCCTCGGGACAGGGACCATCGATGAGCAGTTCTTC	CASSLGTGTIDEQFF
.	13	.	TRBV3-1	TRBJ2-7	TGTGCCAGCAGCCACGCCATGGCATCCGAGCAGTACTTC	CASSHAMASEQYF
.	10	.	TRBV7-9	TRBJ1-1	TGTGCCGGCGCTAACACTGAAGCTTTCTTT	CAGANTEAFF
.	12	.	TRBV30	TRBJ1-1	TGTGCCTGGAGTTACAGCAACACTGAAGCTTTCTTT	CAWSYSNTEAFF
.	12	TRBD2	TRBV29-1	TRBJ2-1	TGCAGCGTGGGGAGACTAGCGAAAGAGCAGTTCTTC	CSVGRLAKEQFF
.	15	.	TRBV21-1	TRBJ2-5	TGTGCCAGCAGCAAAGAGGAGGGGCCGGGGGAGACCCAGTACTTC	CASSKEEGPGETQYF
.	15	.	TRBV4-2	TRBJ2-3	TGTGCCAGCAGCCAAATGTGGGAGAACGCAGATACGCAGTATTTT	CASSQMWENADTQYF
.	15	TRBD1	TRBV20-1	TRBJ2-1	TGCAGTGCTGTGAATAGACAGGGGGCGGACAATGAGCAGTTCTTC	CSAVNRQGADNEQFF
few	14	TRBD1	TRBV7-9	TRBJ2-5	TGTGCCAGCAGTTCCCCGGGACAGGATGGGTCCCAGTACTTC	CASSSPGQDGSQYF
.	15	.	TRBV19	TRBJ1-1	TGTGCCAGTAGCCCCGGGACCCGGGGGGTGACTGAAGCTTTCTTT	CASSPGTRGVTEAFF
.	13	.	TRBV6-5	TRBJ1-6	TGTGCCAGCAGTCCCGGCGGTCCTTCACCCCTCCACTTT	CASSPGGPSPLHF
.	14	TRBD1	TRBV5-1	TRBJ2-7	TGCGCCACCTCGACCGGGACAGGGTCTTACGAGCAGTACTTC	CATSTGTGSYEQYF
.	17	TRBD1	TRBV30	TRBJ2-3	TGTGCCTGGAGTGGGTTTCTCAGGGGGACGGGTCAAGATACGCAGTATTTT	CAWSGFLRGTGQDTQYF
.	13	.	TRBV7-9	TRBJ1-2	TGTGCCAGCAGCTTAGGGTTGCACTATGGCTACACCTTC	CASSLGLHYGYTF
.	13	TRBD1	TRBV27	TRBJ1-5	TGTGCCAGTCAGGGGGCGCGGAATCAGCCCCAGCATTTT	CASQGARNQPQHF
.	16	.	TRBV6-5	TRBJ2-7	TGTGCCAGCAGTTACTTAGGGGCAGGGCTAGGGAACGAGCAGTACTTC	CASSYLGAGLGNEQYF
.	16	.	TRBV5-1	TRBJ1-4	TGCGCCAGCAGCTTCGCTCGGGACTCCTTTAATGAAAAACTGTTTTTT	CASSFARDSFNEKLFF
.	14	.	TRBV27	TRBJ1-2	TGTGCCAGCAGTTTAGGGGGACGGAACTATGGCTACACCTTC	CASSLGGRNYGYTF
.	14	TRBD1	TRBV28	TRBJ2-7	TGTGCCAGCAGAGCGGCCGGGACAGACTACGAGCAGTACTTC	CASRAAGTDYEQYF
.	14	TRBD1	TRBV6-5	TRBJ2-7	TGTGCCAGCAGTCCCGGGACAGGGTTACACGAGCAGTACTTC	CASSPGTGLHEQYF
.	13	.	TRBV29-1	TRBJ1-2	TGCAGCGTTGAGGGGTCGGGGATGTATGGCTACACCTTC	CSVEGSGMYGYTF
.	18	.	TRBV7-6	TRBJ2-2	TGTGCCAGCAGCTCCTCCTATTCAGTTGGAGGAGACGCCGGGGAGCTGTTTTTT	CASSSSYSVGGDAGELFF
.	16	.	TRBV6-2/TRBV6-3	TRBJ2-3	TGTGCCAGCAGTTACCCACCGGGCCCCAACACAGATACGCAGTATTTT	CASSYPPGPNTDTQYF
once	16	.	TRBV7-8	TRBJ1-1	TGTGCCAGCAGCCCCCCGGGGGCCTCTTTGAACACTGAAGCTTTCTTT	CASSPPGASLNTEAFF
.	14	TRBD1	TRBV27	TRBJ1-1	TGTGCCAGCAGTTCACAGGGGGCAGACACTGAAGCTTTCTTT	CASSSQGADTEAFF
.	15	.	TRBV4-1	TRBJ1-5	TGCGCCAGCAGCCCTCCAGGGGTTGGCAATCAGCCCCAGCATTTT	CASSPPGVGNQPQHF
.	16	TRBD1	TRBV19	TRBJ1-6	TGTGCCAGTAGTATTTTTGGACAGGAGACTAATTCACCCCTCCACTTT	CASSIFGQETNSPLHF
.	13	.	TRBV6-5	TRBJ1-2	TGTGCCAGCAGTTACTCCCAGGGCTATGGCTACACCTTC	CASSYSQGYGYTF
.	13	.	TRBV6-1	TRBJ1-1	TGTGCCAGCAGTGGTTCGGTGCCCACTGAAGCTTTCTTT	CASSGSVPTEAFF
once	13	.	TRBV28	TRBJ2-1	TGTGCCAGCAGTCTCCGCCGGGACGTAGAGCAGTTCTTC	CASSLRRDVEQFF
.	13	.	TRBV11-2	TRBJ2-7	TGTGCCAGCAGCGCAGGGGTCATCTACGAGCAGTACTTC	CASSAGVIYEQYF
once	15	.	TRBV9	TRBJ2-1	TGTGCCAGCAGCGTAGTTACAGGGACCTACAATGAGCAGTTCTTC	CASSVVTGTYNEQFF
.	14	TRBD2	TRBV10-3	TRBJ2-1	TGTGCCATCAGTGAGAGCGGGGCCTATGGTGAGCAGTTCTTC	CAISESGAYGEQFF
.	13	.	TRBV6-1	TRBJ2-2	TGTGCCAGCAGTGAAGTTTCGCCTGGGGAGCTGTTTTTT	CASSEVSPGELFF
.	16	TRBD1	TRBV6-1	TRBJ1-4	TGTGCCAGCAGTCCTCTACCGGGACAGGGAGGTGAAAAACTGTTTTTT	CASSPLPGQGGEKLFF
once	14	.	TRBV7-9	TRBJ1-1	TGTGCCAGCCCCCCAAATCTAAGGAAGGCTGAAGCTTTCTTT	CASPPNLRKAEAFF
.	10	.	TRBV30	TRBJ1-1	TGTGCCTGGGGCCGGACCGAAGCTTTCTTT	CAWGRTEAFF
.	13	TRBD1	TRBV10-3	TRBJ1-2	TGTGCCAACACACAGGGGGTCGGCTATGGCTACACCTTC	CANTQGVGYGYTF
.	13	TRBD1	TRBV30	TRBJ1-5	TGTGCGACCGGGACAGGGGTAAACCAGCCCCAGCATTTT	CATGTGVNQPQHF
.	14	TRBD1	TRBV15	TRBJ1-1	TGTGCCACCAGCACCCGGGACAGGTACACTGAAGCTTTCTTT	CATSTRDRYTEAFF
.	14	.	TRBV27	TRBJ2-7	TGTGCCAGCAGTTTACCGGGACCGGACTACGAGCAGTACTTC	CASSLPGPDYEQYF
.	16	TRBD2	TRBV5-1	TRBJ2-5	TGCGCCAGCAGCTTGGTGGCGGGGGGCCGCCAAGAGACCCAGTACTTC	CASSLVAGGRQETQYF
few	14	.	TRBV18	TRBJ2-7	TGTGCCAGCTCACCACCCGGATTACCCTACGAGCAGTACTTC	CASSPPGLPYEQYF
few	17	TRBD2	TRBV7-6	TRBJ2-3	TGTGCCAGCAGCCGCCTGACTAGCGGGGGGCCCACAGATACGCAGTATTTT	CASSRLTSGGPTDTQYF
once	16	.	TRBV10-3	TRBJ2-1	TGTGCCATCAGTGACCCGGGGGAGACAGGGAGCAATGAGCAGTTCTTC	CAISDPGETGSNEQFF
.	14	TRBD1	TRBV12-3/TRBV12-4	TRBJ2-4	TGTGCCAGCAGCGAGGGACAGGGAGGTGACATTCAGTACTTC	CASSEGQGGDIQYF
.	14	.	TRBV30	TRBJ2-7	TGTGCCTGCTCACGAACTGGGACCTCCATCGAGCAGTACTTC	CACSRTGTSIEQYF
.	14	.	TRBV27	TRBJ1-1	TGTGCCAGCAGTCCCAATTTAATGAACACTGAAGCTTTCTTT	CASSPNLMNTEAFF
once	16	TRBD2	TRBV27	TRBJ2-1	TGTGCCAGCACCGGGACTAGCGGGAGGGTATACAATGAGCAGTTCTTC	CASTGTSGRVYNEQFF
once	15	.	TRBV4-1	TRBJ2-5	TGCGCCAGCAGCCAAGATGACGCCGGCCAAGAGACCCAGTACTTC	CASSQDDAGQETQYF
.	14	.	TRBV7-8	TRBJ1-3	TGTGCCAGCAGCTTAGAAGCCTCTGGAAACACCATATATTTT	CASSLEASGNTIYF
.	15	TRBD2	TRBV28	TRBJ2-7	TGTGCCAGCAGTTTAGTTCTAGCGGCCTTCTACGAGCAGTACTTC	CASSLVLAAFYEQYF
.	13	.	TRBV5-6	TRBJ2-2	TGTGCCAGCAGCTATTTTCCGGGCGGGGAGCTGTTTTTT	CASSYFPGGELFF
.	18	TRBD1	TRBV25-1	TRBJ2-5	TGTGCCAGCAGTGAATTCTTCCTCGGGACAGGGGGCGAAGAGACCCAGTACTTC	CASSEFFLGTGGEETQYF